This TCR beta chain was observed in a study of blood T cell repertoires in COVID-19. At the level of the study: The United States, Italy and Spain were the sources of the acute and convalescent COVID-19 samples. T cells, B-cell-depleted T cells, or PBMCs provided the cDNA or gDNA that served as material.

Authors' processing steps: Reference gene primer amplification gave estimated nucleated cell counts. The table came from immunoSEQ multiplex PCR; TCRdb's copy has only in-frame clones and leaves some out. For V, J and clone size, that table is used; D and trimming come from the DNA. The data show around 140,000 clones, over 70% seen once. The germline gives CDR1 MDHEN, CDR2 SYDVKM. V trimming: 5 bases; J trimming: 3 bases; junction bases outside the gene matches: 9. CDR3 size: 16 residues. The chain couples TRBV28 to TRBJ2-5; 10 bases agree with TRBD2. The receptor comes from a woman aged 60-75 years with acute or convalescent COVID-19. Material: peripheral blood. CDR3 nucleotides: TGTGCCAGCAGTATCGGACTAGCGGAAGGGGAAGAGACCCAGTACTTC. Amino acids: CASSIGLAEGEETQYF.